The clone carrying this T cell receptor beta chain was seen ten or more times. Its specificity is unknown. The read gets to within 3 residues of the CDR3 end, and the germline J gene fills in the rest. Both groups were predominantly of Caucasian heritage. V lost 1 base to trimming and J lost 4 bases; unmatched junction nucleotides: 8. The CDR3 spans 15 residues. Germline CDR1 reads DFQATT; CDR2 reads SNEGSKA (reference sequence). This sample was taken from a study of T cell clonality in common variable immunodeficiency. Study-wide points: Reportedly, TCR beta sequences from common variable immunodeficiency showed fewer deletions and N-nucleotide insertions.

CVID and control samples used equivalent genomic DNA input. Libraries were prepared by immunoSEQ multiplex PCR; TCRdb keeps only in-frame clonotypes and omits some of them. Observed in the sample are roughly 34,000 clones, none of them singletons. This TCR was sampled from a person aged 18 to 70 in good health. Sequenced input: peripheral blood mononuclear cells. This chain joins TRBV20-1 and TRBJ2-7; TRBD2 matches 9 bases. The sequenced part of the CDR3 DNA is TGCAGTGCTAGAGGGTTCGCGGGGGGGCCTTACGAG. Residues: CSARGFAGGPYE. The entire CDR3 sequence reads CSARGFAGGPYEQYF.